The 21 T cell receptor beta chains reported below all come from one sample, sequenced in a study of T cell responses to AZD1222 COVID-19 vaccine. Clones were read by immunoSEQ multiplex PCR, and TCRdb kept only the in-frame ones, dropping some. Among more than 100,000 clones listed, 70% to 90% were seen once. The sequencing used peripheral blood, collected 28 days after the second dose of the MenACWY control vaccine. Every receptor here comes from an adult who received the MenACWY meningococcal vaccine as a control.

This CDR3 is CASTLAGTGDTEAFF. Written as DNA, the CDR3 is TGTGCCAGCACCCTCGCCGGGACAGGTGACACTGAAGCTTTCTTT. The V gene is TRBV5-5, the J gene TRBJ1-1; 8 positions agree with TRBD1. With V trimmed by 6 bases and J by 3 bases, 10 bases remained unmatched. Per germline, CDR1 SGHKS and CDR2 YYEKEE (reference sequence). CDR3 size: 15 residues.

The chain employs TRBV28 and TRBJ2-6; D gene uncertain. Trimming removed 5 bases from V and 2 bases from J, with 13 bases in between. The CDR3 has 16 residues. Germline V lookup: CDR1 MDHEN, CDR2 SYDVKM. CDR3 loop: CASSPPTSPGANVLTF. The CDR3, as DNA: TGTGCCAGCAGTCCCCCCACCTCACCTGGGGCCAACGTCCTGACTTTC.

J is TRBJ2-1 and V is TRBV6-5; TRBD1 agrees at 8 bases. The germline V gene encodes CDR1 MNHEY and CDR2 SVGAGI. The CDR3 sequence is 16 residues long. J was trimmed by 10 bases and V by 0 bases; bases with no gene match: 11. CDR3 protein: CASSYSHGQGADEQFF. CDR3 in DNA: TGTGCCAGCAGTTACTCGCATGGGCAGGGGGCGGACGAGCAGTTCTTC.

The chain has TRBV27 and TRBJ2-5; 8 bases are shared with TRBD2. Germline-derived CDR1 and CDR2 are MNHEY and SMNVEV (reference sequence). This CDR3 is built from 14 residues. Trimming took 3 bases from V and 7 from J; bases not matched to a gene: 7. The CDR3 nucleotides read TGTGCCAGCAGTTTTTACAGCGGGAGAGGGACCCAGTACTTC. Protein: CASSFYSGRGTQYF.

Only one count was recorded for this clone. V gene TRBV5-8 combines with J gene TRBJ2-7; D is uncertain. Looked up from germline, CDR1 is SGHTS and CDR2 is YDEGEE. This CDR3 region has 14 residues. Trimming removed 0 bases from V and 3 bases from J, with 10 bases in between. Here the CDR3 reads CASSLDGRNYEQYF. The DNA for the CDR3 is TGTGCCAGCAGCTTGGATGGACGGAACTACGAGCAGTACTTC. The complete variable domain, with remaining parts taken from reference TRBV5-8 and TRBJ2-7, reads EAGVTQSPTHLIKTRGQQATLRCSPISGHTSVYWYQQALGLGLQFLLWYDEGEERNRGNFPPRFSGRQFPNYSSELNVNALELEDSALYLCASSLDGRNYEQYFGPGTRLTVT.

This clone came up a few times. This rearrangement joins TRBV7-3 to TRBJ2-2; 8 nucleotides agree with TRBD2. After removal of 5 bases from V and 1 base from J, the junction contained 6 bases not matched to a gene. This CDR3 is built from 16 residues. CDR1 is SGHTA, CDR2 FQGTGA, per germline. CDR3 nucleotides: TGTGCCAGCAGCCCGTTAAGCGGGGGGAACACCGGGGAGCTGTTTTTT. Encoded protein: CASSPLSGGNTGELFF.

The genes are TRBV9 and TRBJ2-1; 11 bases agree with TRBD2. V lost 0 bases and J lost 0; bases outside the gene matches: 5. The germline CDR1 and CDR2 sequences are SGDLS and YYNGEE. CDR3 length: 18 residues. The CDR3 coding sequence is TGTGCCAGCAGCGTAGAGGGGGGACTAGCGGCCTCCTACAATGAGCAGTTCTTC. Protein product: CASSVEGGLAASYNEQFF.

CDR3 nucleotide sequence: TGTGCCAGCAGCTTGGCACAGCGGGTAGAGTCCCTCCACTTT. It is translated as CASSLAQRVESLHF. The chain recombines TRBV5-5 with TRBJ1-6; unclear D gene. Trimming cost V 0 bases and J 14 bases, with 15 bases left between them. This CDR3 has 14 amino acids. Germline CDR1 is SGHKS and CDR2 is YYEKEE (reference sequence).

This rearrangement joins TRBV19 to TRBJ2-1; 10 bases align to TRBD2. V was pared by 3 bases and J by 0 bases, with 8 bases of the junction left unmatched. The CDR3 runs 18 residues. Germline V gene data show CDR1 as LNHDA and CDR2 as SQIVND (reference sequence). CDR3: CASSMFGTSASSYNEQFF. CDR3 DNA sequence: TGTGCCAGTAGTATGTTCGGGACTAGCGCCAGCTCCTACAATGAGCAGTTCTTC. Based on the CDR3 plus reference TRBV19 and TRBJ2-1, the full variable domain is DGGITQSPKYLFRKEGQNVTLSCEQNLNHDAMYWYRQDPGQGLRLIYYSQIVNDFQKGDIAEGYSVSREKKESFPLTVTSAQKNPTAFYLCASSMFGTSASSYNEQFFGPGTRLTVL.

This chain connects TRBV15 to TRBJ1-4; D possibly corresponds to TRBD1 (5 bases). The CDR3 is 15 amino acids. V was trimmed by 5 bases and J by 4 bases, leaving 14 bases between them. The germline CDR1 and CDR2 sequences are LNHNV and YYDKDF (reference sequence). CDR3 amino acids: CATSRRRGGNEKLFF. The CDR3 DNA is TGTGCCACCAGCCGCCGACGCGGGGGTAATGAAAAACTGTTTTTT. Combining the CDR3 with reference TRBV15 and TRBJ1-4 gives the whole variable domain DAMVIQNPRYQVTQFGKPVTLSCSQTLNHNVMYWYQQKSSQAPKLLFHYYDKDFNNEADTPDNFQSRRPNTSFCFLDIRSPGLGDTAMYLCATSRRRGGNEKLFFGSGTQLSVL.

CDR3 nucleotides: TGTGCCAGCAGTTTCCTAGCGGGGAGTTACAATGAGCAGTTCTTC. Translated: CASSFLAGSYNEQFF. The rearrangement links TRBV27 to TRBJ2-1, with 9 bases fitting TRBD2. CDR1 and CDR2 (germline): MNHEY, SMNVEV (reference sequence). The V segment lost 3 bases and the J segment 4 bases; nucleotides outside the gene matches: 4. This CDR3 is 15 amino acids long.

V and J are TRBV29-1 and TRBJ2-1, with TRBD1 as a possible D gene (5 bases). The CDR3 runs to 14 residues. V dropped 3 bases and J dropped 5 bases, with 14 bases sitting between them. Germline V gene data show CDR1 as SQVTM and CDR2 as ANQGSEA. DNA of the CDR3: TGCAGCGTTGATTTAGGGGTCTGGGACAATGAGCAGTTCTTC. Translation: CSVDLGVWDNEQFF.

The rearrangement joins TRBV3-1 (or the pseudogene TRBV3-2) to TRBJ1-2; D might be TRBD1 (5 bases). CDR3 length: 13 amino acids. V was shortened by 4 bases and J by 8 bases, with 14 bases between the two germline ends. From germline, CDR1 is LGHDT and CDR2 YNNKEL (reference sequence). DNA for the CDR3: TGTGCCAGCAGCCCTACTGGGACGAGGGGCTACACCTTC. Translation: CASSPTGTRGYTF.

Only one count was recorded for this clone. The chain joins TRBV2 to TRBJ1-5, with TRBD1 identical over 7 bases. The CDR3 consists of 14 residues. The junction had 6 bases not matched to a gene; V was cut back by 4 bases and J by 6 bases. Germline V lookup: CDR1 SNHLY, CDR2 FYNNEI. CDR3 in amino acids: CASSVRQGSQPQHF. CDR3 nucleotides: TGTGCCAGCAGTGTCCGACAGGGCTCTCAGCCCCAGCATTTT.

This clone has a handful of counts. This chain joins TRBV7-8 and TRBJ1-6; a weak D match, TRBD1 (5 bases). The CDR3 covers 17 residues. With 0 bases removed from V and 7 bases from J, the gap between germline ends came to 16 bases. Germline V lookup: CDR1 SGHVS, CDR2 FQNEAQ. For the CDR3, the DNA is TGTGCCAGCAGCTTAGCGAAGAGGGGCCGGGGGAATTCACCCCTCCACTTT. Translating it yields CASSLAKRGRGNSPLHF.

The rearrangement uses TRBV5-1 and TRBJ1-2, with D possibly being TRBD1 (6 bases). Germline V CDR1 and CDR2: SGHRS, YFSETQ. The CDR3 length is 12 residues. V was pared by 5 bases and J by 3 bases, with 8 bases between. CDR3 DNA sequence: TGCGCCAGCAGAAACAGGGACTATGGCTACACCTTC. This sequence encodes CASRNRDYGYTF.

This clone has a handful of counts. The gene calls are TRBV18 and TRBJ1-4, with TRBD1 matching 8 bases. Germline-derived CDR1 and CDR2 are KGHSH and LQKENI. V shed 3 bases, J shed 0 bases, and the junction held 6 bases outside the gene matches. The CDR3 is made up of 17 amino acids. This chain's CDR3 is CASSPVDRGPTNEKLFF. The CDR3 DNA is TGTGCCAGCTCACCCGTCGACAGGGGCCCAACTAATGAAAAACTGTTTTTT.

The chain employs TRBV28 and TRBJ1-1, with 9 nucleotides matching TRBD1. This CDR3 is 12 amino acids long. Germline lookup yields CDR1 MDHEN and CDR2 SYDVKM. The V and J ends lost 2 bases and 10 bases, in that order; junction bases with no gene match: 2. CDR3 loop: CASSLDRGRAFF. As DNA, the CDR3 is TGTGCCAGCAGTTTAGACAGGGGGAGAGCTTTCTTT. Full variable domain (remainder filled in from reference TRBV28 and TRBJ1-1): DVKVTQSSRYLVKRTGEKVFLECVQDMDHENMFWYRQDPGLGLRLIYFSYDVKMKEKGDIPEGYSVSREKKERFSLILESASTNQTSMYLCASSLDRGRAFFGQGTRLTVV.

This clone was seen a single time. The genes are TRBV19 and TRBJ1-2; possible D gene TRBD1, 6 bases. Germline loops: CDR1 LNHDA, CDR2 SQIVND (reference sequence). V lost 5 bases, J lost 4 bases, and 14 bases lay in between. The CDR3 runs to 14 residues. The CDR3 is CASSRGPRAYGYTF. Here the CDR3 DNA reads TGTGCCAGTAGTCGGGGGCCGCGGGCCTATGGCTACACCTTC.

This chain connects TRBV19 to TRBJ1-2; 11 bases agree with TRBD1. V lost 2 bases, J lost 4 bases, and 3 bases stayed unmatched. This CDR3 spans 15 amino acids. CDR1 and CDR2 from the germline V gene are LNHDA and SQIVND (reference sequence). CDR3 region: CASSIRTGGGYGYTF. CDR3 nucleotides: TGTGCCAGTAGTATAAGGACAGGGGGCGGCTATGGCTACACCTTC.

The V gene is TRBV6-6, the J gene TRBJ2-2, with D possibly TRBD1 on 6 matching bases. This CDR3 is built from 15 residues. The V end was cut by 5 bases, the J end by 0 bases, with 10 bases between. Germline V gene sequence: CDR1 MNHNY, CDR2 SVGAGI (reference sequence). DNA for the CDR3: TGTGCCAGCAGTAAACAGGGTCCGAACACCGGGGAGCTGTTTTTT. Residues: CASSKQGPNTGELFF.